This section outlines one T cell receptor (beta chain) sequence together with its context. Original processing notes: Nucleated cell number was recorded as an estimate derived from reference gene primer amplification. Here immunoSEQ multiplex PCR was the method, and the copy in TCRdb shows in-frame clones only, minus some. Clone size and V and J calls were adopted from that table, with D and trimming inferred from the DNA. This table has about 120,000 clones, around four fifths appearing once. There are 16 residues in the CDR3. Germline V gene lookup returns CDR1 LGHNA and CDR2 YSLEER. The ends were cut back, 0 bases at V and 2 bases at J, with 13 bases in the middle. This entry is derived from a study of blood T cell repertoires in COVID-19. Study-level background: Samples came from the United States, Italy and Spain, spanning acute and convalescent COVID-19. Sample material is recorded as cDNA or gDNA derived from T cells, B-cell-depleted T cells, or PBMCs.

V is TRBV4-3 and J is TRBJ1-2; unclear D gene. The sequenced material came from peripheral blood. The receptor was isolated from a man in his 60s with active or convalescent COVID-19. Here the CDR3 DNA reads TGCGCCAGCAGCCAAGATACCGCGGCGGTCAACTATGGCTACACCTTC. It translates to CASSQDTAAVNYGYTF.